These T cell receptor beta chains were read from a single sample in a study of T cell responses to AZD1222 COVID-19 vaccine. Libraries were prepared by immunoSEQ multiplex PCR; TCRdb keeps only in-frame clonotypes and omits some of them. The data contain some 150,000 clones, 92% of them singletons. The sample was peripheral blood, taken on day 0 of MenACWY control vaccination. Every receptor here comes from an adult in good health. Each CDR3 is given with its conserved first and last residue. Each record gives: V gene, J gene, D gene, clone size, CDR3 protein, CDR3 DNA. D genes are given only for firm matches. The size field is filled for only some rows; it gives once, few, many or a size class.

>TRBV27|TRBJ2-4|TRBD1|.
CASSLVAGGRNIQYF
TGTGCCAGCAGTTTAGTGGCAGGGGGCCGCAACATTCAGTACTTC
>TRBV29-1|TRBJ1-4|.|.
CSARDIGEKLFF
TGCAGCGCCCGGGACATAGGAGAAAAACTGTTTTTT
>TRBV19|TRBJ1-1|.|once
CASSIVGVNTEAFF
TGTGCCAGTAGTATAGTGGGGGTGAACACTGAAGCTTTCTTT
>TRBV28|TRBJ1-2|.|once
CASSFPILRDGNYGYTF
TGTGCCAGCAGTTTCCCAATTCTCCGGGACGGTAACTATGGCTACACCTTC
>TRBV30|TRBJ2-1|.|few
CAWGRAGGEQFF
TGTGCCTGGGGAAGGGCCGGGGGCGAGCAGTTCTTC
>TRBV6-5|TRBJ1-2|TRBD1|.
CASSFGQGTYGYTF
TGTGCCAGCAGTTTTGGACAGGGTACCTATGGCTACACCTTC
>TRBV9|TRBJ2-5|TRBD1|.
CASSAGDRVQETQYF
TGTGCCAGCAGCGCCGGGGACAGGGTACAGGAGACCCAGTACTTC
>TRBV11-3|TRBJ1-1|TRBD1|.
CASSGGQGLNTEAFF
TGTGCCAGCAGCGGCGGACAGGGGCTGAACACTGAAGCTTTCTTT
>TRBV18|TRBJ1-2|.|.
CASSPLLGGGYTF
TGTGCCAGCTCACCCCTCTTGGGGGGGGGCTACACCTTC
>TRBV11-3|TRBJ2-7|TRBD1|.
CASSRDSTYEQYF
TGTGCCAGCAGCCGGGACAGCACCTACGAGCAGTACTTC
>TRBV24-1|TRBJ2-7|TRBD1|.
CATAPSGTAYEQYF
TGTGCCACCGCTCCCTCTGGGACAGCCTACGAGCAGTACTTC
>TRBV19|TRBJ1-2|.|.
CASSITGSYGYTF
TGTGCCAGTAGTATCACAGGCTCCTATGGCTACACCTTC
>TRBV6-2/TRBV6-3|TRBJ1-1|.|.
CASSYFGGLGGAEAFF
TGTGCCAGCAGTTACTTTGGAGGGCTGGGCGGCGCTGAAGCTTTCTTT
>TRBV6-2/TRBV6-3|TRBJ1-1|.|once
CASSYSTGGRTEAFF
TGTGCCAGCAGTTACTCGACGGGCGGGAGGACTGAAGCTTTCTTT
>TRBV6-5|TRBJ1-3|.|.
CASSLNREAGNTIYF
TGTGCCAGCAGCCTAAACAGGGAAGCTGGAAACACCATATATTTT
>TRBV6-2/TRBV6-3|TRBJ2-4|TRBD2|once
CASSYGGGSKNIQYF
TGTGCCAGCAGTTATGGGGGGGGGAGCAAAAACATTCAGTACTTC
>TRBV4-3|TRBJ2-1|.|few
CASSQEGWNEQFF
TGCGCCAGCAGCCAGGAAGGCTGGAATGAGCAGTTCTTC
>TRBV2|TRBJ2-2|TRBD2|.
CASSATPGGGAGVAGELFF
TGTGCCAGCAGTGCAACCCCCGGGGGAGGCGCGGGAGTGGCCGGGGAGCTGTTTTTT
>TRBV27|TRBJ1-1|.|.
CASRSAWRNTEAFF
TGTGCCAGCAGGTCGGCATGGAGGAACACTGAAGCTTTCTTT
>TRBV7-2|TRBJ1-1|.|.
CASSPMSNTEAFF
TGTGCCAGCAGCCCTATGTCGAACACTGAAGCTTTCTTT
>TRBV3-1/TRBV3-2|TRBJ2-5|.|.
CASSPGLGAGETQYF
TGTGCCAGCAGCCCGGGACTGGGGGCGGGGGAGACCCAGTACTTC
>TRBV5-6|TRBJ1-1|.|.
CASSRGYHTEAFF
TGTGCCAGCAGCCGAGGGTATCACACTGAAGCTTTCTTT
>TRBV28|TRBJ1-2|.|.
CASSSWAYGYTF
TGTGCCAGCAGCTCCTGGGCCTATGGCTACACCTTC
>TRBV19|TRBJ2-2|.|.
CASSRRSNTGELFF
TGTGCCAGTAGTAGACGGTCGAACACCGGGGAGCTGTTTTTT
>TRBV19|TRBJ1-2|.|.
CASSSSLPGGYTF
TGTGCCAGTAGTAGCAGCCTTCCTGGTGGCTACACCTTC
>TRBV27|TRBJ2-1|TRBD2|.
CASSQRPGLAIRNEQFF
TGTGCCAGCAGTCAGAGACCGGGACTAGCCATACGCAATGAGCAGTTCTTC
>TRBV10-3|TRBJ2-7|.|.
CAISESISPYEQYF
TGTGCCATCAGTGAGTCTATCAGTCCCTACGAGCAGTACTTC
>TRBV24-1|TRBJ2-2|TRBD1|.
CATSDFRGTGTTGELFF
TGTGCCACCAGTGATTTTCGCGGGACAGGGACCACCGGGGAGCTGTTTTTT
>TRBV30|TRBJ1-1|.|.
CAGHWDREAFF
TGTGCCGGACATTGGGACCGAGAAGCTTTCTTT